A single sample gave rise to the 19 T cell receptor beta chains below, sequenced in a study of CD8+ T cells in alopecia areata. Indicated treatment: oral pan-JAK inhibitor, 5-10 mg twice daily. The sequencing template was cDNA reverse transcribed from extracted RNA. Profiling relied on immunoSEQ multiplex PCR, and the TCRdb table lists in-frame clones only, not all of them. The sample shows about 92,000 clones, roughly 46% of them seen only once. Sequenced here: CD8+ T cells sorted from blood, sampled at week 24, from a patient treated with tofacitinib. These receptors all come from a human donor with alopecia areata.

In DNA form, the CDR3 reads TGTGCCAGCAGCTTAGAGGGACCCAACTACGAGCAGTACTTC. Its protein is CASSLEGPNYEQYF. The chain joins TRBV7-6 to TRBJ2-7; possibly TRBD1 or TRBD2 for D (5 bases each). There are 14 residues in the CDR3. Germline V lookup: CDR1 SGHVS, CDR2 FNYEAQ. V was cut by 1 base and J by 3 bases, with 10 bases left in between.

This clone was counted between two and nine times. J is TRBJ1-1 and V is TRBV5-1; 8 bases map to TRBD1. Unmatched junction bases numbered 4, after V lost 3 bases and J lost 0 bases. The CDR3 runs to 15 residues. Germline V gene sequence: CDR1 SGHRS, CDR2 YFSETQ. As DNA, the CDR3 is TGCGCCAGCAGCTCCGGGACAGGCATGAACACTGAAGCTTTCTTT. Its translation: CASSSGTGMNTEAFF. The complete variable domain, with remaining parts taken from reference TRBV5-1 and TRBJ1-1, reads KAGVTQTPRYLIKTRGQQVTLSCSPISGHRSVSWYQQTPGQGLQFLFEYFSETQRNKGNFPGRFSGRQFSNSRSEMNVSTLELGDSALYLCASSSGTGMNTEAFFGQGTRLTVV.

Only one count was recorded for this clone. This chain uses TRBV13 with TRBJ2-5; TRBD1 aligns across 7 bases. Looked up from germline, CDR1 is PRHDT and CDR2 is FYEKMQ (reference sequence). The V gene end was trimmed by 0 bases and the J gene end by 5 bases; junction bases not matched to a gene: 6. There are 15 residues in the CDR3. CDR3 protein: CASSLGRDSLETQYF. DNA of the CDR3: TGTGCCAGCAGCTTAGGCCGGGACAGCCTGGAGACCCAGTACTTC.

The chain is built from TRBV29-1 and TRBJ2-2; D not resolved. V lost 5 bases and J 7 bases, leaving 11 bases between the germline ends. This CDR3 region has 12 residues. The germline CDR1 and CDR2 sequences are SQVTM and ANQGSEA. The CDR3 coding sequence is TGCAGCGTTCTGGGCCCCGGCGGGGAGCTGTTTTTT. Translating gives CSVLGPGGELFF.

J is TRBJ1-1 and V is TRBV4-1; D is possibly TRBD1 (5 bases). The CDR3 has 13 amino acids. Trimming took 6 bases from V and 8 from J, leaving 16 bases between them. CDR1 is MGHRA and CDR2 is YSYEKL in the germline V gene. CDR3 bases: TGCGCCAGCAGAGGGACGGGCCAGAGGGAAGCTTTCTTT. Translating gives CASRGTGQREAFF.

This clone was seen a few times. The chain is built from TRBV30 and TRBJ2-2; tentatively, D is TRBD1 (5 bases). Trimming removed 0 bases from V and 4 bases from J, with 6 bases in between. CDR3 length equals 13 residues. Germline values: CDR1 GTSNPN, CDR2 SVGIG (reference sequence). CDR3 loop: CAWSVRGTGELFF. CDR3 DNA sequence: TGTGCCTGGAGTGTAAGGGGCACCGGGGAGCTGTTTTTT.

V gene TRBV27 combines with J gene TRBJ1-1; D is undetermined. The CDR3 is 13 amino acids. Trimming removed 5 bases from V and 6 bases from J, with 13 bases in between. The germline gives CDR1 MNHEY, CDR2 SMNVEV (reference sequence). CDR3 amino acids: CASSPRVRSEAFF. DNA of the CDR3: TGTGCCAGCAGTCCCCGGGTCCGCTCTGAAGCTTTCTTT.

The V and J genes are TRBV10-1 and TRBJ2-1, with D tentatively TRBD2 (6 bases). The CDR3 sequence is 15 residues long. The V gene lost 3 bases and the J gene lost 12 bases, with 21 bases spanning the gap. Per germline, CDR1 WNHNN and CDR2 SYGVQD (reference sequence). The CDR3 DNA reads as TGCGCCAGCAGTGACCCACGAATGGGGGGAGACTGGCAGTTCTTC. Its protein is CASSDPRMGGDWQFF.

The count of this clone is one. The chain uses TRBV13 and TRBJ2-7; 7 bases match TRBD2. There are 14 residues in the CDR3. Germline CDR1 PRHDT, CDR2 FYEKMQ (reference sequence). The V gene end was trimmed by 1 base and the J gene end by 0 bases; junction bases not matched to a gene: 0. In nucleotides, the CDR3 is TGTGCCAGCAGCTTAGCGGGAGGCTCCTACGAGCAGTACTTC. Protein: CASSLAGGSYEQYF.

This clone was detected ten times or more. Other nucleotide sequences from this sample produce the same CDR3. The J gene is TRBJ2-3, the V gene TRBV9; maybe TRBD2 (5 bases). Germline V gene data show CDR1 as SGDLS and CDR2 as YYNGEE. The CDR3 runs 13 residues. Trimming shortened V by 2 bases and J by 4 bases, and 8 bases separated the two germline ends. The CDR3 sequence: CASSVEGADTQYF. DNA of the CDR3: TGTGCCAGCAGCGTCGAGGGAGCAGATACGCAGTATTTT.

This clone was found a few times. The chain links TRBV29-1 to TRBJ2-7, with D perhaps being TRBD1 or TRBD2 (5 bases each). Germline-derived CDR1 and CDR2 are SQVTM and ANQGSEA. V dropped 4 bases and J dropped 2 bases, with 15 bases sitting between them. The CDR3 length is 14 residues. The CDR3 is CSVVTGTVAYEQYF. The DNA for the CDR3 is TGCAGCGTTGTGACTGGGACGGTGGCCTACGAGCAGTACTTC.

This chain uses TRBV5-4 with TRBJ2-7; 8 bases agree with TRBD1. V lost 4 bases to trimming and J lost 4 bases; unmatched junction nucleotides: 7. Germline CDR1 SGHNT, CDR2 YYREEE (reference sequence). This CDR3 contains 14 residues. DNA for the CDR3: TGTGCCAGCAGCCTAGGACAGGGTCGGTACGAGCAGTACTTC. This sequence encodes CASSLGQGRYEQYF.

V usage is TRBV5-1 and J usage is TRBJ2-7; 7 nucleotides agree with TRBD2. CDR3 length: 15 residues. The germline V gene encodes CDR1 SGHRS and CDR2 YFSETQ. After removal of 2 bases from V and 4 bases from J, the junction contained 9 bases not matched to a gene. CDR3 in DNA: TGCGCCAGCAGCTTCAGGGCTAGCGGAGAGTACGAGCAGTACTTC. Protein sequence: CASSFRASGEYEQYF.

CDR3 sequence reads: CASSLEGSPPYEQYF. In nucleotides, the CDR3 is TGTGCCAGCAGCCTGGAGGGGAGCCCCCCCTACGAGCAGTACTTC. This chain joins TRBV7-2 and TRBJ2-7; possible D gene TRBD2, 6 bases. V was shortened by 5 bases and J by 2 bases, with 16 bases between the two germline ends. CDR1 SGHTA and CDR2 FQGNSA come from the germline V gene. The CDR3 has 15 amino acids.

This clone was picked up one time. V usage is TRBV7-9 and J usage is TRBJ2-7; 8 bases fit TRBD1. The CDR3 has 12 amino acids. The trim removed 8 bases at V and 4 bases at J, leaving 4 bases unmatched. The germline gives CDR1 SEHNR, CDR2 FQNEAQ (reference sequence). The CDR3 DNA is TGTGCCAGCGGACAGGGTGGGTACGAGCAGTACTTC. Translation gives CASGQGGYEQYF.

The J gene is TRBJ2-7, the V gene TRBV7-9; D is undetermined. Germline-derived CDR1 and CDR2 are SEHNR and FQNEAQ (reference sequence). The V end was cut by 1 base, the J end by 4 bases, with 8 bases between. The CDR3 loop spans 13 amino acids. Here the CDR3 DNA reads TGTGCCAGCAGCTTAGTAGACCAATACGAGCAGTACTTC. Protein: CASSLVDQYEQYF.

The V and J genes are TRBV7-9 and TRBJ1-1; D unresolved. The CDR3 is 13 residues long. Trimming took 2 bases from V and 3 from J, leaving 7 bases between them. CDR1 SEHNR and CDR2 FQNEAQ come from the germline V gene (reference sequence). As DNA, the CDR3 is TGTGCCAGCAGCTTAATCGGGGACACTGAAGCTTTCTTT. This gives the protein CASSLIGDTEAFF.

This clone was seen a few times. V usage is TRBV29-1 and J usage is TRBJ1-1; D is possibly TRBD1 (5 bases). V lost 3 bases and J lost 0, with 11 bases in between. Germline CDR1 SQVTM, CDR2 ANQGSEA. The CDR3 runs 14 residues. CDR3 bases: TGCAGCGTTGAGGGGGTGACGGTGAACACTGAAGCTTTCTTT. Its translation is CSVEGVTVNTEAFF.

This clone was seen more than once but under ten times. The rearrangement links TRBV29-1 to TRBJ1-2; D not resolved. The V gene lost 7 bases and the J gene lost 8 bases, with 14 bases spanning the gap. Germline V gene data show CDR1 as SQVTM and CDR2 as ANQGSEA. This CDR3 spans 11 amino acids. The CDR3 DNA reads as TGCAGCGCACTAGAAGGGCGCGGCTACACCTTC. Protein: CSALEGRGYTF.